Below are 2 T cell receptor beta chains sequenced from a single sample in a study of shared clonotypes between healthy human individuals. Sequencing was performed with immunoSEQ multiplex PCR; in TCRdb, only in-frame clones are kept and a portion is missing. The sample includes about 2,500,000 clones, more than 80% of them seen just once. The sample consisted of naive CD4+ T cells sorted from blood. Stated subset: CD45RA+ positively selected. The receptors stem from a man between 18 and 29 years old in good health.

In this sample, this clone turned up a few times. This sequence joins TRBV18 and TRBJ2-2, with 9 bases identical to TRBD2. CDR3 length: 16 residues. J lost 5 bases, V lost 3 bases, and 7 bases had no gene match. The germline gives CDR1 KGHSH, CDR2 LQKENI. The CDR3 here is CASSPVSGRETGELFF. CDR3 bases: TGTGCCAGCTCACCTGTTAGCGGGAGAGAGACCGGGGAGCTGTTTTTT.

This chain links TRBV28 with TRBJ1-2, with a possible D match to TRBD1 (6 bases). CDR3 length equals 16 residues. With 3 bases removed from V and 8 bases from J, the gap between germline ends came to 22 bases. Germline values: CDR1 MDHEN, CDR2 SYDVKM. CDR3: CASSFGGPGTVGGYTF. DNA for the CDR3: TGTGCCAGCAGTTTTGGGGGCCCCGGGACCGTGGGGGGCTACACCTTC.